The T cell receptor (beta chain) described here comes from a study of blood T cell repertoires in COVID-19. This CDR3 is 15 amino acids long. Only a few counts were recorded for this clone. The assay was immunoSEQ multiplex PCR, and TCRdb's table has in-frame clones only and misses some. The sample consists of about 230,000 clones, 83% of them appearing once. The sample was peripheral blood. This receptor was obtained from a woman aged 70-85 years with active or convalescent COVID-19. This chain uses TRBV21-1 with TRBJ2-1; whether TRBD2, the table's D call, matches the DNA was not checked. TRBV21-1 is a known pseudogene. CDR3 loop: CASSKESPIVNEQFF. For the CDR3, the DNA is TGTGCCAGCAGCAAAGAGAGCCCCATAGTCAATGAGCAGTTCTTC.